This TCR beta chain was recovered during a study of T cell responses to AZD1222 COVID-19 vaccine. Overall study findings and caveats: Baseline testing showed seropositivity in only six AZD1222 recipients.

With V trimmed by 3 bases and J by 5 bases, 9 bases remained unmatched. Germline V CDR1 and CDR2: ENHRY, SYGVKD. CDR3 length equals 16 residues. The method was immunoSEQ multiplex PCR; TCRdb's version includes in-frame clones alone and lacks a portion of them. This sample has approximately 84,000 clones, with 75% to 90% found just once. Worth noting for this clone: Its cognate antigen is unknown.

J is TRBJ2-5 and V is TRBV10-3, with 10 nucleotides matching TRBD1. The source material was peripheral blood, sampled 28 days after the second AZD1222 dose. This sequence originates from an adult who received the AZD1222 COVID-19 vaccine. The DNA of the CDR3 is TGTGCCATCAGTGACCGAGACAGGGGGCGAGGGGAGACCCAGTACTTC. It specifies CAISDRDRGRGETQYF.